The source of this T cell receptor beta chain is a study of CD8 T cells in ankylosing spondylitis (dated by TCRdb to about 2017). A note on the overall study: T cell receptor beta repertoires were profiled in healthy donors and ankylosing spondylitis patients so that disease-linked TCR variants could be found. The full study cohort comprised 20 to 25 ankylosing spondylitis patients and 110 or so healthy donors. Peripheral blood was sampled, and synovial fluid was additionally collected from ankylosing spondylitis patients.

The CDR3 spans 14 residues, from the cysteine through the phenylalanine. Left in the record is the CDR3 DNA by itself, 42 bases read in frame from the first base. V and J lose 2 bases and 8 bases, and a span of 15 bases separates them. Per the germline V gene, MDHEN is the CDR1 and SYDVKM is the CDR2. This clonotype was found a few times. Its antigen remains undetermined. Per-base qualities were not stored, and no clone one base away is much larger. These reads were obtained on an Illumina HiSeq 2500. Quantitative 5'-RACE with molecular barcodes was used to prepare TCR beta libraries. In the paper's pipeline: Disease-linked TCR variants were identified with a new computational method built on a probabilistic model of VDJ rearrangement. The public reads were reanalyzed by TCRdb: fastp trimming at Q25, MiXCR alignment, in-frame beta chains only. Each entry merges the rows of one CDR3 protein and shows their most common DNA and genes. The V and J calls, along with clone size, are taken from TCRdb and not from the paper's own processing. The sample includes about 250,000 distinct CDR3 sequences, with 15% to 20% observed a single time. The ten largest make up over 25% of the sample.

Study-wide conclusions, independent of this receptor: The disease-linked clones were reported as significantly enriched in matched synovial fluid samples from ankylosing spondylitis patients. A CD8+ phenotype was shown by the disease-linked clones, which were found at relatively low frequencies in peripheral blood. A TCR beta motif of about 8 highly homologous amino acid variants appeared characteristic of blood from ankylosing spondylitis patients. Some TCR beta motif variants had previously been reported in synovial fluid and blood of reactive arthritis patients, which suggested common disease-initiation mechanisms.

Material for sequencing was blood, either unsorted or a sorted T cell fraction (not recorded which). The receptor was derived from a male donor with ankylosing spondylitis or in good health (not recorded which). The rearrangement combines TRBV28 with TRBJ1-2; a weak D assignment points to TRBD1 (5 bases agree). Read as DNA, the sequence is TGTGCCAGCAGTTTACTCGGCCAGGGAGAGGGCTACACCTTC. Translation gives CASSLLGQGEGYTF.